The present entry profiles one T cell receptor (beta chain) with its context. Its antigen remains unidentified. Deep-level settings were used for running the assay. Only in-frame clones appear in the TCRdb table, and some are missing; sequencing was by immunoSEQ multiplex PCR. In the table there are around 2.5 million clones, 93% of which are singletons. V was clipped by 6 bases and J by 5 bases, with 13 bases between them. CDR3 size: 13 residues. Germline CDR1 and CDR2: MNHEY and SMNVEV (reference sequence). This record belongs to a study of shared clonotypes between healthy human individuals. Study observations and caveats: Larger richness was generally estimated for naive than memory subsets. Several donors shared 5% to 5.5% of their naive CD4 clonotypes.

The genes are TRBV27 and TRBJ1-2, with D perhaps matching TRBD1 (6 bases). This clonotype was sampled from a man between 18 and 35 years old in good health. Some clones in this sample may be carry-over from other donors' samples. The specimen sequenced was naive CD4+ T cells from PBMCs. Subset indicated: CD45RA+ positively selected. CDR3: CASSFGTNYGYTF. The DNA for the CDR3 is TGTGCCAGCAGCTTCGGGACAAATTATGGCTACACCTTC.